This TCR beta chain was identified during a study of CXCR3-negative and CXCR3-positive naive CD8 T cells. General study points: Hydrophobicity was higher for TRB CDR3s found in CXCR3-positive naive cells than in CXCR3-negative naive cells. In naive cells, CXCR3-negative and CXCR3-positive subsets had similar TRBV-TRBJ usage; memory cells differed.

This CDR3 contains 14 residues. Per germline, CDR1 MNHEY and CDR2 SVGEGT. With regard to this clonotype: Antigen specificity is unknown.

Via 5' RACE with UMI labels, TRB cDNA libraries were prepared. TCRdb reprocessed the 5' RACE reads and reports one entry per CDR3 protein, with no DNA. The sample includes 150,000 to 170,000 distinct CDR3 sequences. The source of this sequence is a human donor in good health. Some clones in this sample may be carry-over from other donors' samples. Specimen: naive CXCR3+ CD8+ T cells from blood. The subset is: CD45RO-CCR7+CD27+CD95- naive CD8+ T cells expressing CXCR3 (TNR3+). This chain links TRBV6-2 or TRBV6-3 with TRBJ2-7; the D gene TCRdb calls, TRBD1, cannot be checked with no DNA. The CDR3 sequence: CASSYPDRTYEQYF.